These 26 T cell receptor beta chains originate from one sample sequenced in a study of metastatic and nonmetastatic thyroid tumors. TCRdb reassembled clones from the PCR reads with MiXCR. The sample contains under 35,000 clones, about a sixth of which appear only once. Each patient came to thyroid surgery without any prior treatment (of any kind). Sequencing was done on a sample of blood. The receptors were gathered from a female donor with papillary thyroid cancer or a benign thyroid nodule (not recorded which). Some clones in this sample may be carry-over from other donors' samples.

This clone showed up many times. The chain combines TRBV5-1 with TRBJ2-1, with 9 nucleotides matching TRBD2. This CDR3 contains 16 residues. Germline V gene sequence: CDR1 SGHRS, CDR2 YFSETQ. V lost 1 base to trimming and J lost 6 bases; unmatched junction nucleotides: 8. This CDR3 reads CASSLLVAGETNEQFF. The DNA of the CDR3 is TGCGCCAGCAGCTTGTTGGTAGCGGGGGAGACCAATGAGCAGTTCTTC.

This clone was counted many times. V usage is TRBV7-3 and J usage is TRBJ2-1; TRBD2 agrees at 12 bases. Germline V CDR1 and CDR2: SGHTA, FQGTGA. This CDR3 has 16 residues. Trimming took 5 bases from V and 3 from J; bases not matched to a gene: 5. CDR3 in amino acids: CASSREGLAGYNEQFF. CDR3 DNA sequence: TGTGCCAGCAGCCGGGAGGGACTAGCGGGCTACAATGAGCAGTTCTTC.

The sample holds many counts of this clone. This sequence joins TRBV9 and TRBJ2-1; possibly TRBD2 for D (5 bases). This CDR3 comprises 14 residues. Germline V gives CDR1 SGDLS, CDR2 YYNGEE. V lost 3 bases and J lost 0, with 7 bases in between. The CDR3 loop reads CASSGLSSYNEQFF. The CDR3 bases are TGTGCCAGCAGCGGACTATCCTCCTACAATGAGCAGTTCTTC. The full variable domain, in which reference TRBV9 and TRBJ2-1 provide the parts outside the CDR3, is DSGVTQTPKHLITATGQRVTLRCSPRSGDLSVYWYQQSLDQGLQFLIQYYNGEERAKGNILERFSAQQFPDLHSELNLSSLELGDSALYFCASSGLSSYNEQFFGPGTRLTVL.

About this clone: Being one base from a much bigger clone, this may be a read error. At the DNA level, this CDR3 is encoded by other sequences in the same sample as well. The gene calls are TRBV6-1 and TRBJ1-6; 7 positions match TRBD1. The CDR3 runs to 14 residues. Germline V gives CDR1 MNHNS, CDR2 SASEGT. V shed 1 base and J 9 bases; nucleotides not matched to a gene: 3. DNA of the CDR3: TGTGCCAGCAGTGAAGGTACAGGGGCTTCACCCCTCCACTTT. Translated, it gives CASSEGTGASPLHF.

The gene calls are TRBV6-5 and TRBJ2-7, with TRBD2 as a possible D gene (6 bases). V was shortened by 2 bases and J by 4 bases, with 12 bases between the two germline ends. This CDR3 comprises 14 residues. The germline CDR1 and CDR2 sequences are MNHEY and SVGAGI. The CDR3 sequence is CASSYGGLQYEQYF. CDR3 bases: TGTGCCAGCAGTTACGGGGGACTCCAATACGAGCAGTACTTC.

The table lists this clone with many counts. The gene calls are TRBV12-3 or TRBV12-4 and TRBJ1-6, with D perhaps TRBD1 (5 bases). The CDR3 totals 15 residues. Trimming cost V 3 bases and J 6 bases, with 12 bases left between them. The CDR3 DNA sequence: TGTGCCAGCAGTTTGTTTCAGGGTAGTAATTCACCCCTCCACTTT. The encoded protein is CASSLFQGSNSPLHF.

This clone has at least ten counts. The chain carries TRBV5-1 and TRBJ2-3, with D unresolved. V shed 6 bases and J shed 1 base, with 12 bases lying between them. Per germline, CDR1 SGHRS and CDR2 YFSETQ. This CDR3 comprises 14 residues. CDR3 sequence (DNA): TGCGCCAGCACTCGTGTGATAGGCACAGATACGCAGTATTTT. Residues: CASTRVIGTDTQYF.

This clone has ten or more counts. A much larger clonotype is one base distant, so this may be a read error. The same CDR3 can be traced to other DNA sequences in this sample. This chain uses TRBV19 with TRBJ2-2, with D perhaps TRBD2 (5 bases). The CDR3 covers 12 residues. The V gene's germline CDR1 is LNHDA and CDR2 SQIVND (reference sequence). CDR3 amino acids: CASTYGAGELFF. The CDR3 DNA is TGCGCCAGTACCTACGGGGCCGGGGAGCTGTTTTTT. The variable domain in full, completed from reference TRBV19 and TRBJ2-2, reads DGGITQSPKYLFRKEGQNVTLSCEQNLNHDAMYWYRQDPGQGLRLIYYSQIVNDFQKGDIAEGYSVSREKKESFPLTVTSAQKNPTAFYLCASTYGAGELFFGEGSRLTVL.

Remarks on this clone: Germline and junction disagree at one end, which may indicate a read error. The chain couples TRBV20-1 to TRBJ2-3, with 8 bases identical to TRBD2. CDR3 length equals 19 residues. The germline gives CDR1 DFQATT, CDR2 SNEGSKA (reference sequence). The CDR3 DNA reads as TGCAGTGCTAGATCACAGCGGGCGGTTGTGTGGACTAGCACAGATATGCAGTATTTT. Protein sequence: CSARSQRAVVWTSTDMQYF.

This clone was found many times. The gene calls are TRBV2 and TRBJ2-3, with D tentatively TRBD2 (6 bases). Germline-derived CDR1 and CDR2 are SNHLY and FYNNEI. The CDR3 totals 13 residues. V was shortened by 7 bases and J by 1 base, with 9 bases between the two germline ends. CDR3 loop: CASTPSGTDTQYF. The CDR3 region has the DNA TGTGCCAGCACGCCTAGCGGCACAGATACGCAGTATTTT.

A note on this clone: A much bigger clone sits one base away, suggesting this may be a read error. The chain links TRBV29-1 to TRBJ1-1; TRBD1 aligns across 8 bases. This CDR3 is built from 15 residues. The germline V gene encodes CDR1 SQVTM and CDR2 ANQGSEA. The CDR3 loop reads CSVVRGRGQWAEASF. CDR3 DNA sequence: TGCAGCGTTGTTAGGGGCAGGGGGCAGTGGGCTGAAGCTTCCTTT.

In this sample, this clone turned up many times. The CDR3 region is CATRAGAGELFF. For the CDR3, the DNA is TGTGCCACCCGGGCGGGGGCCGGGGAGCTGTTTTTT. The V gene is TRBV7-3, the J gene TRBJ2-2; TRBD2 matches 7 bases. This CDR3 region has 12 residues. Germline-derived CDR1 and CDR2 are SGHTA and FQGTGA. With V trimmed by 10 bases and J by 6 bases, 5 bases remained unmatched.

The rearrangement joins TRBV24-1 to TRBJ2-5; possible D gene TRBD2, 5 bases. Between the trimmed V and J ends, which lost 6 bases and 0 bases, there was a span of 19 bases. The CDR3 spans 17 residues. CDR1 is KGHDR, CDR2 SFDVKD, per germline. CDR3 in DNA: TGTGCCACCAGTTCCGGAACTAGTCTGGCGTACCAAGAGACCCAGTACTTC. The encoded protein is CATSSGTSLAYQETQYF.

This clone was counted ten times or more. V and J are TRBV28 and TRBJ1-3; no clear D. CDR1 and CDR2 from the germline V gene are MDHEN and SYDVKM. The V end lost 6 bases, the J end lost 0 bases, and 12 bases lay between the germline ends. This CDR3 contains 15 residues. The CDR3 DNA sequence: TGTGCCAGCAGCCCGGACGGCATCTCTGGAAACACCATATATTTT. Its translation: CASSPDGISGNTIYF.

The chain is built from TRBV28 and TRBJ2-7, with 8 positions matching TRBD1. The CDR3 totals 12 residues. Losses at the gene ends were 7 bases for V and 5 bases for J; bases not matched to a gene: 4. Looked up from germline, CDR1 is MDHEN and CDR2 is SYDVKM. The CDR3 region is CASITGGNEQYF. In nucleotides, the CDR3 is TGTGCCAGCATTACAGGGGGGAACGAGCAGTACTTC.

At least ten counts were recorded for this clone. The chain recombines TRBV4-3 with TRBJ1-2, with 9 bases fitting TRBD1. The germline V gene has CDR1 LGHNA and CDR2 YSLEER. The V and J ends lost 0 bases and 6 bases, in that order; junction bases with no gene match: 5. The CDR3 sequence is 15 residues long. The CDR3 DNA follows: TGCGCCAGCAGCCAAGAGCGACAGGGGGGCGATGGCTACACCTTC. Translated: CASSQERQGGDGYTF.

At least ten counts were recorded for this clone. CDR3 region: CASSGGTARRIETQYF. DNA for the CDR3: TGTGCCAGCAGTGGCGGGACGGCCCGCCGAATTGAGACCCAGTACTTC. The chain joins TRBV6-1 to TRBJ2-5; D perhaps matches TRBD2 (6 bases). CDR3 length equals 16 residues. Trimming removed 4 bases at V and 5 bases at J, with 20 bases between. Germline lookup yields CDR1 MNHNS and CDR2 SASEGT.

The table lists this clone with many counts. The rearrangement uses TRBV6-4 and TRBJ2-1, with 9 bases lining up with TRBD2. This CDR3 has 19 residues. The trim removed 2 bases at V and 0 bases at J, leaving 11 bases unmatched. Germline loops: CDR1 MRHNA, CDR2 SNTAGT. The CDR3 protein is CASSDPVMLAGSSYNEQFF. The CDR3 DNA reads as TGTGCCAGCAGTGACCCCGTAATGCTAGCGGGAAGCTCCTACAATGAGCAGTTCTTC.

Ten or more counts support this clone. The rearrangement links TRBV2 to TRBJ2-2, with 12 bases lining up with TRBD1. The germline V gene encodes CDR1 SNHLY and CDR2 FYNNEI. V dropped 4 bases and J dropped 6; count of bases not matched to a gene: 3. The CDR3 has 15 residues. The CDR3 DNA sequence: TGTGCCAGCAGTGCCGGGACAGGGGGCTCCGGGGAGCTGTTTTTT. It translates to CASSAGTGGSGELFF.

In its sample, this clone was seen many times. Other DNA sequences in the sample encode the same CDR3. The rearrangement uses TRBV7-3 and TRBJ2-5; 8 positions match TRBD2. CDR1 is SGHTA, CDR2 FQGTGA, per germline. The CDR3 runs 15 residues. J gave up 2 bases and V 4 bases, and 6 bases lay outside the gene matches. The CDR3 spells CASSSGRGGQETQYF. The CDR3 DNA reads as TGTGCCAGCAGCTCCGGACGGGGGGGTCAAGAGACCCAGTACTTC.

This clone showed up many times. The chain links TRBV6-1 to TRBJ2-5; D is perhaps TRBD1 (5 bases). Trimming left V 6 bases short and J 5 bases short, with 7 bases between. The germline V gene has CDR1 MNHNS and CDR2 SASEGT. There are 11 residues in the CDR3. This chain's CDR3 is CASRSGETQYF. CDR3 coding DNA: TGTGCCAGCAGATCAGGGGAGACCCAGTACTTC.

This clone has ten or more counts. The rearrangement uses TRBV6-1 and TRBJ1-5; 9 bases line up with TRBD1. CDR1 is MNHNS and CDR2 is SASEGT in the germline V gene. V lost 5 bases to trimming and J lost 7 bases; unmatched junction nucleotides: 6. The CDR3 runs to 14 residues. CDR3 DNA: TGTGCCAGCAGTTTACAGGGGGCTTCCCAGCCCCAGCATTTT. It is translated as CASSLQGASQPQHF.

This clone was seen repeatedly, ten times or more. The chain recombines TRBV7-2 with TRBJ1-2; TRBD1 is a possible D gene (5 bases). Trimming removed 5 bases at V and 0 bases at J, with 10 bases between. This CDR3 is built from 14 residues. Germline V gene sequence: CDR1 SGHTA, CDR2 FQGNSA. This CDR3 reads CASSATATNYGYTF. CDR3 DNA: TGTGCCAGCAGCGCGACAGCGACTAACTATGGCTACACCTTC.

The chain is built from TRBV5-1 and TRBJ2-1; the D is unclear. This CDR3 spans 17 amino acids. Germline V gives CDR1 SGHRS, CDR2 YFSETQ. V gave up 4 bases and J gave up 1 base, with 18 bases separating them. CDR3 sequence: CASSPRKAWGSYNEQFF. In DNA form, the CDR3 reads TGCGCCAGCAGCCCCCGTAAAGCGTGGGGTTCCTACAATGAGCAGTTCTTC.

CDR3 in amino acids: CSARTSGRGTRYEQYF. The CDR3 DNA sequence: TGCAGTGCTAGGACCAGCGGGCGGGGGACCCGATACGAGCAGTACTTC. The chain is built from TRBV20-1 and TRBJ2-7; TRBD2 matches 7 bases. The V gene's germline CDR1 is DFQATT and CDR2 SNEGSKA (reference sequence). CDR3 length: 16 residues. J was trimmed by 4 bases and V by 3 bases; bases with no gene match: 15.

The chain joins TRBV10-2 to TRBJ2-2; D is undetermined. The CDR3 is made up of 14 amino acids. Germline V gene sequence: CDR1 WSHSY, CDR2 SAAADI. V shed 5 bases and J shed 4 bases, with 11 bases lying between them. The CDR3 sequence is CASSFTWCTGELFF. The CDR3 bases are TGCGCCAGCAGTTTTACATGGTGCACCGGGGAGCTGTTTTTT.